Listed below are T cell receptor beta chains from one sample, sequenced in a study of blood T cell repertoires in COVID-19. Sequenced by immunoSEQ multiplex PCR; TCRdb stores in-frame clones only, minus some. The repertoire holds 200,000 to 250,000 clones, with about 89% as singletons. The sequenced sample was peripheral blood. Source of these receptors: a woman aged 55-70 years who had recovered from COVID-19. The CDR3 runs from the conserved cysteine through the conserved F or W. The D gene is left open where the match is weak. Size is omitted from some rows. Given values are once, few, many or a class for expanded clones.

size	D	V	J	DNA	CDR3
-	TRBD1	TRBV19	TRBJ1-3	TGTGCCAGTATGGACAGGGTGAGACCTGGAAACACCATATATTTT	CASMDRVRPGNTIYF
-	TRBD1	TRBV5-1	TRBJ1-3	TGCGCCAGCAGGCCACACAGGGGCCAGAGCTCTGGAAACACCATATATTTT	CASRPHRGQSSGNTIYF
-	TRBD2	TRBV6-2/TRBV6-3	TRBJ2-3	TGTGCCAGCAGTTCGCCCAGTAGCGGGGATCTCACAGATACGCAGTATTTT	CASSSPSSGDLTDTQYF
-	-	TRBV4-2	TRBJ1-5	TGTGCCAGCAGCCCTGGGGGGGGGTTGGGCAATCAGCCCCAGCATTTT	CASSPGGGLGNQPQHF
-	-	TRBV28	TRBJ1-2	TGTGCCAGCATCCACACGACTTATGGCTACACCTTC	CASIHTTYGYTF
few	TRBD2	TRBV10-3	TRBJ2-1	TGTGCCATCAGTGTAGGCGGGGGGGATGGGAATGAGCAGTTCTTC	CAISVGGGDGNEQFF
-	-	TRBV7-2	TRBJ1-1	TGTGCCAGCAGCTTACAGCCGGAGGCTGAAGCTTTCTTT	CASSLQPEAEAFF
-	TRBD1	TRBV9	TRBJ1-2	TGTGCCAGCAGCAAATTCGGACAGGGGGCGAGTTATGGCTACACCTTC	CASSKFGQGASYGYTF
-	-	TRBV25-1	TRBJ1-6	TGTGCCAGCAGTGAATATTCCCAGGGAAGGGCACCCCTCCACTTT	CASSEYSQGRAPLHF
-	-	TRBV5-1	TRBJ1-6	TGCGCCAGCAGCCAAGACAGCGCCTGGAATTCACCCCTCCACTTT	CASSQDSAWNSPLHF
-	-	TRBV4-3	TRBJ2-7	TGCGCCAGCAGCCAACAATTTAAGACAGAGACCAACTTCTACGAGCAGTACTTC	CASSQQFKTETNFYEQYF
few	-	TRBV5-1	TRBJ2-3	TGCGCCAGCAGCTTGGAAGGCAGGGTTACGCATACGCAGTATTTT	CASSLEGRVTHTQYF
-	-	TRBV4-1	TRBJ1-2	TGCGCCAGCAGCCAAGACGAGGGCCCGAGACCCAGTGACCCATTGTGGGGCTACACCTTC	CASSQDEGPRPSDPLWGYTF
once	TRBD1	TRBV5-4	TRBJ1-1	TGTGCCAGCAGTCGGGACAGTAATACAGCTGAAGCTTTCTTT	CASSRDSNTAEAFF
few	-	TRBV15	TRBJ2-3	TGTGCCACCAGCCTACAGTTGGGTACGCAGTATTTT	CATSLQLGTQYF
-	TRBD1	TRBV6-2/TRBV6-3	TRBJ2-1	TGTGCCAGCAGTTACTCGATTCCCGGGACAGCATACAATGAGCAGTTCTTC	CASSYSIPGTAYNEQFF
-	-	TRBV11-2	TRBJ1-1	TGTGCCAGCAGCTTAGATCTATCCACTGAAGCTTTCTTT	CASSLDLSTEAFF
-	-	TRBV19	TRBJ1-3	TGTGCCAGTAGTGGAGGGTCCTCCGGAAACACCATATATTTT	CASSGGSSGNTIYF
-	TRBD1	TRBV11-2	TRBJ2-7	TGTGCCAGCAGCCAGACAGGGTCCTACGAGCAGTACTTC	CASSQTGSYEQYF
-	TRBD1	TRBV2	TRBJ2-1	TGTGCCAGCAGTCTAACAGGGGTCTCCTACAATGAGCAGTTCTTC	CASSLTGVSYNEQFF
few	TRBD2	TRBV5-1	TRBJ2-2	TGCGCCAGCAGAGGCCTGACTAGCGGGCGGTCCGGGGAGCTGTTTTTT	CASRGLTSGRSGELFF
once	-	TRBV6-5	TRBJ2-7	TGTGCCAGCAGTTACTCATGGGGGCTTTACTACGAGCAGTACTTC	CASSYSWGLYYEQYF
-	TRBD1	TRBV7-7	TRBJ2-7	TGTGCTAGCAGCCAGGGGGCCAGTACCGCGACCGAGCAGTACTTC	CASSQGASTATEQYF
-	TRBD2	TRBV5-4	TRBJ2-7	TGTGCCAGCAGCACCGAAGCGGGAGTAACCTACGAGCAGTACTTC	CASSTEAGVTYEQYF
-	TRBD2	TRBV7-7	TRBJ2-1	TGTGCTAGCAGCTTCAATAGCGGGGGGGCCTTAGGTGATGAGCAGTTCTTC	CASSFNSGGALGDEQFF
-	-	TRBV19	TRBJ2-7	TGTGCCAGTAGTCGATTGCTCGCGGCGGCTTCCTACGAGCAGTACTTC	CASSRLLAAASYEQYF
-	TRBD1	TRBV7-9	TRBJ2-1	TGTGCCAGCAGCAACCGGGACAGGTTCCCCAATGAGCAGTTCTTC	CASSNRDRFPNEQFF
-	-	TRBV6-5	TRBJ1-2	TGTGCCAGCAGTCCCTCTTGGAGCGACTATGGCTACACCTTC	CASSPSWSDYGYTF
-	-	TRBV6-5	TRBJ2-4	TGTGCCAGCAGTTCCAACGCGGCCGGGGAACGGATTCAGTACTTC	CASSSNAAGERIQYF
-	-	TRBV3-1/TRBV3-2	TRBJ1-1	TGTGCCAGCAGCCTGACAGTGAACACTGAAGCTTTCTTT	CASSLTVNTEAFF
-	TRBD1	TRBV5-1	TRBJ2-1	TGCGCCAGCAGCTTGGCACCCAGGACAGGGTGGAATGAGCAGTTCTTC	CASSLAPRTGWNEQFF
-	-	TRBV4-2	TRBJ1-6	TGTGCCAGCAGCCAAGGAGCGGCCGGTTATAATTCACCCCTCCACTTT	CASSQGAAGYNSPLHF
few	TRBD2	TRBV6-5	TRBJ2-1	TGTGCCAGCAGTTATCTCGGGACTAGCGGATACAATGAGCAGTTCTTC	CASSYLGTSGYNEQFF
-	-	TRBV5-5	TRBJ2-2	TGTGCCAGCAGCCAAGAAGGAGGCACGAACACCGGGGAGCTGTTTTTT	CASSQEGGTNTGELFF
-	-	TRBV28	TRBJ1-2	TGTGCCAGCACTTTGACACAGAACTATGGCTACACCTTC	CASTLTQNYGYTF
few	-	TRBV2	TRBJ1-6	TGTGCCAGCACCCCTCCGGGCAGGGAGGATAATTCACCCCTCCACTTT	CASTPPGREDNSPLHF
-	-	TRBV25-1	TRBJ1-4	TGTGCCAGCAGTCGGAGCCCCCGCGGTGATAATGAAAAACTGTTTTTT	CASSRSPRGDNEKLFF
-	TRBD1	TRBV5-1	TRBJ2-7	TGCGCCAGCATGGACAGGGGGCGATTGGGCAACGAGCAGTACTTC	CASMDRGRLGNEQYF
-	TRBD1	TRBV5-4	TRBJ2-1	TGTGCCAGCACCCTGGACAGGGGAAATGAGCAGTTCTTC	CASTLDRGNEQFF
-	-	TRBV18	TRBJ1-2	TGTGCCAGCTCACCTATACAGGAAAGAATTAATGGCTACACCTTC	CASSPIQERINGYTF